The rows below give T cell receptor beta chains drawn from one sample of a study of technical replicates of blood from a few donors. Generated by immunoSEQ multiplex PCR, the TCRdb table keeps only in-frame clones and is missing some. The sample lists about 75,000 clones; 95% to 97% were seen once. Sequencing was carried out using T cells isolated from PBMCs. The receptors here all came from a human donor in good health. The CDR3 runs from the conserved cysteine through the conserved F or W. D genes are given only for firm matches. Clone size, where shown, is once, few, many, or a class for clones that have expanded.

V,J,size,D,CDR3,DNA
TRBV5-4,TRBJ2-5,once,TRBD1,CASSSYAHGTGIKTQYF,TGTGCCAGCAGCTCGTACGCTCACGGGACAGGGATAAAGACCCAGTACTTC
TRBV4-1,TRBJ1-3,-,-,CASSQETGSSGNTIYF,TGCGCCAGCAGCCAAGAAACGGGGAGCTCTGGAAACACCATATATTTT
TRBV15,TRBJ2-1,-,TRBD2,CATSRRTSGLYNEQFF,TGTGCCACCAGCAGACGAACTAGCGGGCTCTACAATGAGCAGTTCTTC
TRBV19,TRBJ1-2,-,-,CASSMTVNYGYTF,TGTGCCAGTAGTATGACAGTTAACTATGGCTACACCTTC
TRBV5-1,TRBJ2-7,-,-,CASSLAGTSDEQYF,TGCGCCAGCAGCTTGGCGGGAACAAGCGACGAGCAGTACTTC
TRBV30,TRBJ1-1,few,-,CALTENTEAFF,TGTGCCTTGACAGAGAACACTGAAGCTTTCTTT
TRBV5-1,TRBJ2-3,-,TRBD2,CASSLMGGGTDTQYF,TGCGCCAGCAGCTTGATGGGGGGGGGCACAGATACGCAGTATTTT
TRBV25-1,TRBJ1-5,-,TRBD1,CAAGAGGPCQPQHF,TGTGCGGCAGGGGCAGGGGGCCCGTGTCAGCCCCAGCATTTT
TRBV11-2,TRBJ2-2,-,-,CASSVLHGELFF,TGTGCCAGCAGCGTACTACACGGGGAGCTGTTTTTT
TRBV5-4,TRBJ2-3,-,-,CASSEDLHSTDTQYF,TGTGCCAGCAGCGAGGACTTACATAGCACAGATACGCAGTATTTT
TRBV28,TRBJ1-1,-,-,CASSFRGVYTEAFF,TGTGCCAGCAGTTTTAGAGGAGTTTACACTGAAGCTTTCTTT
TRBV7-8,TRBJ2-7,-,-,CASRLGRTNSYEQYF,TGTGCCAGCAGGTTAGGCAGGACAAACTCCTACGAGCAGTACTTC
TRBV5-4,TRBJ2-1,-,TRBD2,CASSLGTSGISYNEQFF,TGTGCCAGCAGCTTGGGCACTAGCGGAATATCCTACAATGAGCAGTTCTTC
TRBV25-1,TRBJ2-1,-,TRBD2,CASSPGLAGGREFF,TGTGCCAGCAGCCCGGGACTAGCGGGGGGGCGGGAGTTCTTC
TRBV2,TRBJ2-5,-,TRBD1,CASGTGGVKTQYF,TGTGCCAGTGGGACAGGGGGCGTAAAGACCCAGTACTTC
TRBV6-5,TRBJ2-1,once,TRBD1,CASRPGTERYNEQFF,TGTGCCAGCAGACCGGGGACAGAAAGATACAATGAGCAGTTCTTC
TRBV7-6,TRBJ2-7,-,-,CASSRVGRGEQYF,TGTGCCAGCAGCCGAGTAGGGCGGGGCGAGCAGTACTTC
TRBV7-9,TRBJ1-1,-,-,CASHSSQGSTEAFF,TGTGCCAGCCATTCTTCACAAGGGAGCACTGAAGCTTTCTTT
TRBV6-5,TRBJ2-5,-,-,CASSYGGHEETQYF,TGTGCCAGCAGTTACGGGGGACATGAAGAGACCCAGTACTTC
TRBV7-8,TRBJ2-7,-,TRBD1,CASSLETGTYEQYF,TGTGCCAGCAGCCTGGAGACAGGGACCTACGAGCAGTACTTC
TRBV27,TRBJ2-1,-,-,CASSSRFGQFF,TGTGCCAGCAGTTCTCGGTTTGGGCAGTTCTTC